The sequence of this TCR beta chain was determined in a study of T cell repertoires in cytomegalovirus infection. At the level of the study: Matching HLA type, along with CMV infection, was indicated by public TCR beta signatures.

On this clonotype: The antigen remains undetermined.

From the reads, TCRdb called clonotypes with MiXCR, one entry per CDR3 protein. The sample has 450,000 to 600,000 distinct CDR3 sequences; roughly a third are singletons. Study conclusions and caveats: CMV carriers having the relevant HLA were flagged by cumulative public TCR beta family frequency.

The CDR3 extends over 16 amino acids. Germline lookup yields CDR1 LNHDA and CDR2 SQIVND (reference sequence). The ends were cut back, 5 bases at V and 1 base at J, with 16 bases in the middle. V gene TRBV19 combines with J gene TRBJ2-3, with D tentatively TRBD2 (6 bases). The input for sequencing was cultured PBMCs, taken from culture after CMV antigen stimulation. The origin of this receptor is a human donor in good health (CMV status not recorded). Some clones in this sample may be carry-over from other donors' samples. CDR3 DNA: TGTGCCAGTAGTCGCGCGGGCGGGATGGGCACAGATACGCAGTATTTT. Translation: CASSRAGGMGTDTQYF.